The 5 T cell receptor beta chains listed next were all sequenced from one sample in a study of graft-versus-host responses after intestinal transplantation. For these receptors, no antigen is known. Clones were sequenced by immunoSEQ multiplex PCR, and TCRdb holds only the in-frame ones, with some missing. Altogether about 59,000 clones are present, approximately 94% being singletons, with the ten largest covering approximately 0.4%. The sequencing used unstimulated CD4+ T cells sorted from spleen or lymph node cells, collected before transplant. Receptor source: a human donor who was the organ donor for an intestinal transplant.

This chain joins TRBV6-6 and TRBJ2-1; 9 bases match TRBD1. Germline loops: CDR1 MNHNY, CDR2 SVGAGI (reference sequence). There are 14 residues in the CDR3. V lost 11 bases to trimming and J lost 4 bases; unmatched junction nucleotides: 9. The CDR3 nucleotides are TGTGCCGCAGCAAGGGACAGGGCATACAATGAGCAGTTCTTC. Amino acid sequence: CAAARDRAYNEQFF.

The DNA for the CDR3 is TGTGCCAGCAGTGCGGGGGGGACTGAAGCTTTCTTT. Translation: CASSAGGTEAFF. The chain is built from TRBV6-5 and TRBJ1-1; D perhaps matches TRBD1 (5 bases). This CDR3 is 12 amino acids long. Germline V gives CDR1 MNHEY, CDR2 SVGAGI. The ends were cut back, 5 bases at V and 5 bases at J, with 9 bases in the middle.

The V call is TRBV25-1, the J call TRBJ2-7; 10 nucleotides align to TRBD1. The CDR3 runs to 14 residues. With V trimmed by 5 bases and J by 3 bases, 4 bases remained unmatched. Germline V gene lookup returns CDR1 MGHDK and CDR2 SYGVNS. CDR3 coding DNA: TGTGCCAGCAGTCCCCGGACAGGGGGCTACGAGCAGTACTTC. As protein: CASSPRTGGYEQYF.

The chain is built from TRBV7-9 and TRBJ1-4; the D is unclear. V was clipped by 5 bases and J by 0 bases, with 16 bases between them. CDR1 is SEHNR, CDR2 FQNEAQ, per germline (reference sequence). This CDR3 spans 17 amino acids. Here the CDR3 reads CASSRSTRKSTNEKLFF. The DNA of the CDR3 is TGTGCCAGCAGCCGAAGTACCAGGAAATCAACTAATGAAAAACTGTTTTTT.

This chain joins TRBV7-3 and TRBJ1-2; D is ambiguous. Germline CDR1 is SGHTA and CDR2 is FQGTGA. The CDR3 sequence is 14 residues long. Trimming cost V 1 base and J 4 bases, with 10 bases left between them. The CDR3 region is CASSLNPRGYGYTF. The DNA for the CDR3 is TGTGCCAGCAGCTTAAATCCCCGGGGCTATGGCTACACCTTC.